This is a list of T cell receptor beta chains from one sample in a study of Graves' ophthalmopathy and Graves' hyperthyroidism. TCRdb reprocessed the multiplex PCR reads via MiXCR and lists one record per CDR3 protein. The data hold roughly 500,000 distinct CDR3 sequences, with around an eighth observed a single time. The sequencing sample was made of blood. All receptors come from a woman in her twenties or thirties with Graves' ophthalmopathy. Each CDR3 is given with its conserved first and last residue. The order of the fields is V gene, J gene, clone size, D gene, CDR3 DNA, CDR3 protein. A D gene is named only where the DNA matches it firmly. The listing skips clone size in some rows; elsewhere it reads once, few, many or a size class.

V gene: TRBV19
J gene: TRBJ1-1
clone size: -
D gene: -
CDR3 DNA: TGTGCCAGTAGCCCAACTAATCACGGGACAAAAGAAGCTTTCTTT
CDR3 protein: CASSPTNHGTKEAFF

V gene: TRBV6-5
J gene: TRBJ2-7
clone size: many
D gene: TRBD2
CDR3 DNA: TGTGCCAGCAGTTACTGGACTAGCGGGCCGAGCTCCTACGAGCAGTACTTC
CDR3 protein: CASSYWTSGPSSYEQYF

V gene: TRBV30
J gene: TRBJ1-3
clone size: -
D gene: TRBD1
CDR3 DNA: TGTGCCTGGGGGACAGGGGCATCTGGAAACACCATATATTTT
CDR3 protein: CAWGTGASGNTIYF

V gene: TRBV5-1
J gene: TRBJ1-1
clone size: few
D gene: TRBD1
CDR3 DNA: TGCGCCAGCAGCTTCCCCGTAGGGGGCAGGGACACTGAAGCTTTCTTT
CDR3 protein: CASSFPVGGRDTEAFF

V gene: TRBV20-1
J gene: TRBJ1-1
clone size: many
D gene: -
CDR3 DNA: TGCAGTGCTAGCATCCCCTTGACGGCTGAAGCTTTCTTT
CDR3 protein: CSASIPLTAEAFF

V gene: TRBV12-5
J gene: TRBJ2-2
clone size: many
D gene: -
CDR3 DNA: TGTGCTAGTGGTTGGGGGGCCAGCGGGGAGCTGTTTTTT
CDR3 protein: CASGWGASGELFF

V gene: TRBV28
J gene: TRBJ1-1
clone size: many
D gene: -
CDR3 DNA: TGTGCCAGCAGTTTACCCCGGGGTCCGCAGACTGAAGCTTTCTTT
CDR3 protein: CASSLPRGPQTEAFF

V gene: TRBV28
J gene: TRBJ1-6
clone size: -
D gene: TRBD1
CDR3 DNA: TGTGCCAGCAGTTCGGACAGGGACAGGGGGTTAGGAAATTCACCCCTCCACTTT
CDR3 protein: CASSSDRDRGLGNSPLHF

V gene: TRBV30
J gene: TRBJ1-1
clone size: many
D gene: -
CDR3 DNA: TGTGCCTGGACTCGGGGAGGTCATGAAGCTTTCTTT
CDR3 protein: CAWTRGGHEAFF

V gene: TRBV15
J gene: TRBJ1-1
clone size: many
D gene: -
CDR3 DNA: TGTGCCACCGCAGGGGAGGGGAACACTGAAGCTTTCTTT
CDR3 protein: CATAGEGNTEAFF

V gene: TRBV11-2
J gene: TRBJ1-3
clone size: many
D gene: TRBD1
CDR3 DNA: TGTGCCAGCAGCCAAGACCAGGGGGTTTACTCTGGAAACACCATATATTTT
CDR3 protein: CASSQDQGVYSGNTIYF

V gene: TRBV11-2
J gene: TRBJ2-7
clone size: many
D gene: TRBD1
CDR3 DNA: TGTGCCAGCAGCAAGACAGGGGACTCCTACGAGCAGTACTTC
CDR3 protein: CASSKTGDSYEQYF

V gene: TRBV12-5
J gene: TRBJ1-2
clone size: many
D gene: -
CDR3 DNA: TGTGCTAGTGGTTTGGTTCCCGGCTACACCTTC
CDR3 protein: CASGLVPGYTF

V gene: TRBV20-1
J gene: TRBJ2-4
clone size: many
D gene: -
CDR3 DNA: TGCAGTGCCCCAGATCCAAACATTCAGTACTTC
CDR3 protein: CSAPDPNIQYF

V gene: TRBV15
J gene: TRBJ2-5
clone size: many
D gene: -
CDR3 DNA: TGTGCCACCAGCGGCCTAGGGAGGTTTACGGAGACCCAGTACTTC
CDR3 protein: CATSGLGRFTETQYF

V gene: TRBV6-1
J gene: TRBJ1-1
clone size: many
D gene: -
CDR3 DNA: TGTGCCAGCCACCCCCTGGGGGGAATGAACACTGAAGCTTTCTTT
CDR3 protein: CASHPLGGMNTEAFF

V gene: TRBV6-1
J gene: TRBJ1-5
clone size: many
D gene: -
CDR3 DNA: TGTGCCAGCAGTGAAAGGGCACGTTATAGCAATCAGCCCCAGCATTTT
CDR3 protein: CASSERARYSNQPQHF

V gene: TRBV7-9
J gene: TRBJ2-5
clone size: many
D gene: -
CDR3 DNA: TGTGCCAGCAGCACTGGACAGTTCCAAGAGACCCAGTACTTC
CDR3 protein: CASSTGQFQETQYF

V gene: TRBV30
J gene: TRBJ1-1
clone size: many
D gene: -
CDR3 DNA: TGTGCCTGGAACGGGGCAGGGGTGGGACCCCTCCGCCGGGGTGAAGCTTTCTTT
CDR3 protein: CAWNGAGVGPLRRGEAFF

V gene: TRBV11-2
J gene: TRBJ1-1
clone size: few
D gene: -
CDR3 DNA: TGTGCCAGCAGCTTATTGGCAGGTGCGAACACTGAAGCTTTCTTT
CDR3 protein: CASSLLAGANTEAFF

V gene: TRBV4-1
J gene: TRBJ2-2
clone size: few
D gene: TRBD2
CDR3 DNA: TGCGCCAGCAGCCGAGGACTAGCGGGATACACCGGGGAGCTGTTTTTT
CDR3 protein: CASSRGLAGYTGELFF

V gene: TRBV14
J gene: TRBJ2-7
clone size: many
D gene: -
CDR3 DNA: TGTGCCAGCAGCCCGAGCGGGTACTACGAGCAGTACTTC
CDR3 protein: CASSPSGYYEQYF